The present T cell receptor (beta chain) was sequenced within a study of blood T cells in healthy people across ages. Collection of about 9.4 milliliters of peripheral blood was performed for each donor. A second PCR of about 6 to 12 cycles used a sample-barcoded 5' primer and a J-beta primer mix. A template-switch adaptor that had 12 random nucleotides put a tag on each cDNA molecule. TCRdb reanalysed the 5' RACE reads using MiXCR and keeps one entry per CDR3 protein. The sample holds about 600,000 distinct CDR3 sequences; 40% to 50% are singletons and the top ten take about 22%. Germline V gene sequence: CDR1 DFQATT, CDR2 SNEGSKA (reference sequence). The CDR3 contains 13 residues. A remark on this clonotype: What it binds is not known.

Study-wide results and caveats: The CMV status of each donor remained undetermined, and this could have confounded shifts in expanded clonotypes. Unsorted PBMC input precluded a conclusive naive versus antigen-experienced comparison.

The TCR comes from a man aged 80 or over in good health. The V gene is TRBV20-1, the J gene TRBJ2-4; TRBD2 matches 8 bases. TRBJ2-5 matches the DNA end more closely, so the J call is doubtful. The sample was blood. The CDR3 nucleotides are TGCAGTGCTAGTATAGCGGGGCAAGAGACCCAGTACTTC. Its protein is CSASIAGQETQYF.